Sequencing of this T cell receptor (beta chain) was carried out in a study of PD-L1 blockade in urothelial cancer. Study background: In the patient group, about 90% of the roughly 29 were males with bladder-origin urothelial cancer. Analyses used blood from 3 weeks (second dose) and 6 weeks after treatment start.

Time point here: peripheral blood 6 weeks after treatment start. The patients' disease, urothelial carcinoma, was locally advanced or metastatic. Clones were read by immunoSEQ multiplex PCR, and TCRdb kept only the in-frame ones, dropping some. This table has around 110,000 clones, roughly 89% appearing once. The receptor was derived from a man between 60 and 75 years old with urothelial cancer. The input for sequencing was PBMCs, taken around atezolizumab (anti-PD-L1) treatment.

CDR3 protein: CASSRQGLGYTF. The CDR3 DNA sequence: TGTGCCAGCAGCAGACAGGGACTCGGCTACACCTTC. The chain joins TRBV28 to TRBJ1-2; TRBD1 matches at 7 bases. V shed 6 bases, J shed 8 bases, and the junction held 6 bases outside the gene matches. This CDR3 region has 12 residues. Per germline, CDR1 MDHEN and CDR2 SYDVKM.